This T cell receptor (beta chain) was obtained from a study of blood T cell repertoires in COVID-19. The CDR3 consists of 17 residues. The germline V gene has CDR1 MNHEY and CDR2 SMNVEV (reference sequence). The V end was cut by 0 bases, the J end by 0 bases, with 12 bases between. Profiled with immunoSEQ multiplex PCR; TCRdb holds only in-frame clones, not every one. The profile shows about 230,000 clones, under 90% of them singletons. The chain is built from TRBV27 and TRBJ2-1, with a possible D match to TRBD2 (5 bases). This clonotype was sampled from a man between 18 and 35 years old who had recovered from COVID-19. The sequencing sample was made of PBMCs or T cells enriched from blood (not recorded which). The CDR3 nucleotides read TGTGCCAGCAGTTTATCGATACAGCGGAACTCCTACAATGAGCAGTTCTTC. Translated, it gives CASSLSIQRNSYNEQFF.